A single sample gave rise to the 21 T cell receptor beta chains below, sequenced in a study of OX40 agonist ivuxolimab in advanced cancers. The library came from the immunoSEQ multiplex PCR assay. TCRdb carries this immuneACCESS record with in-frame sequences only. Its versions omit some clonotypes, under half of them owing to an unresolved V gene in the studies checked, with the rest unexplained. The sample includes about 77,000 clones, with roughly 84% observed a single time. The ten largest clones represent 6.2% of the sample. The input for sequencing was CD4+ or CD8+ T cells sorted from blood, taken in a trial of the OX40 agonist ivuxolimab. The receptor source for this set is an adult with an advanced solid tumor such as melanoma, head and neck, liver or kidney cancer.

For this clone: One end of the junction fails to match germline, which may point to a read error. The V and J genes are TRBV7-2 and TRBJ1-2, with 12 bases lining up with TRBD1. The CDR3 sequence is 13 residues long. The V gene's germline CDR1 is SGHTA and CDR2 FQGNSA. The CDR3 DNA reads as TGTGCCAGCAGCTCGCGGGACAGGGGGCCTGACCACTTC. Its protein is CASSSRDRGPDHF.

The chain couples TRBV2 to TRBJ1-1; weak D call: TRBD1 (6 bases). Trimming shortened V by 5 bases and J by 7 bases, and 11 bases separated the two germline ends. The CDR3 contains 12 residues. The germline gives CDR1 SNHLY, CDR2 FYNNEI. The CDR3 is CASSWDMLEAFF. DNA of the CDR3: TGTGCCAGCAGTTGGGACATGCTTGAAGCTTTCTTT.

The rearrangement joins TRBV15 to TRBJ1-1; the match to TRBD1 covers 10 bases. This CDR3 contains 16 residues. V trimming: 7 bases; J trimming: 2 bases; junction bases outside the gene matches: 10. The germline gives CDR1 LNHNV, CDR2 YYDKDF (reference sequence). CDR3 amino acids: CATKTGGTTSNTEAFF. The CDR3 DNA reads as TGTGCCACCAAGACAGGGGGCACTACTTCAAACACTGAAGCTTTCTTT. The full variable domain, rest sourced from reference TRBV15 and TRBJ1-1, is DAMVIQNPRYQVTQFGKPVTLSCSQTLNHNVMYWYQQKSSQAPKLLFHYYDKDFNNEADTPDNFQSRRPNTSFCFLDIRSPGLGDTAMYLCATKTGGTTSNTEAFFGQGTRLTVV.

This clone was counted once. The chain recombines TRBV28 with TRBJ1-5; D may be TRBD1 (5 bases). Per germline, CDR1 MDHEN and CDR2 SYDVKM. V lost 4 bases and J 0 bases, leaving 13 bases between the germline ends. The CDR3 length is 16 residues. CDR3 sequence reads: CASSSNEGYSNQPQHF. The DNA of the CDR3 is TGTGCCAGCAGTTCTAACGAGGGGTATAGCAATCAGCCCCAGCATTTT.

V gene TRBV4-1 combines with J gene TRBJ2-1, with 10 bases fitting TRBD2. Germline lookup yields CDR1 MGHRA and CDR2 YSYEKL. J gave up 4 bases and V 3 bases, and 0 bases lay outside the gene matches. CDR3 size: 14 residues. The CDR3 region is CASSQTSGYNEQFF. DNA for the CDR3: TGCGCCAGCAGCCAGACTAGCGGGTACAATGAGCAGTTCTTC.

This sequence joins TRBV28 and TRBJ1-2; D call uncertain. This CDR3 has 12 residues. The germline V gene has CDR1 MDHEN and CDR2 SYDVKM. The V end lost 2 bases, the J end lost 11 bases, and 12 bases lay between the germline ends. CDR3 amino acids: CASSLIAGSYTF. CDR3 nucleotide sequence: TGTGCCAGCAGTTTAATCGCAGGTTCTTACACCTTC.

This chain connects TRBV30 to TRBJ2-7, with 12 bases matching TRBD2. CDR1 and CDR2 (germline): GTSNPN, SVGIG (reference sequence). Trimming removed 4 bases from V and 5 bases from J; junction bases left unmatched: 6. The CDR3 length is 14 residues. For the CDR3, the DNA is TGTGCCTGGACTAGCGGGAGGGCATTCGACGAGCAGTACTTC. Its translation is CAWTSGRAFDEQYF.

The chain recombines TRBV28 with TRBJ2-7, with D possibly being TRBD1 (5 bases). V was pared by 1 base and J by 6 bases, with 16 bases between. The germline V gene encodes CDR1 MDHEN and CDR2 SYDVKM. CDR3 length equals 15 residues. The CDR3 spells CASSLFQGTGGEQYF. The CDR3 coding sequence is TGTGCCAGCAGTTTATTCCAGGGAACTGGTGGCGAGCAGTACTTC.

The chain couples TRBV5-5 to TRBJ2-2; D is possibly TRBD2 (5 bases). The CDR3 covers 17 residues. The germline CDR1 and CDR2 sequences are SGHKS and YYEKEE (reference sequence). Between the trimmed V and J ends, which lost 0 bases and 5 bases, there was a span of 17 bases. For the CDR3, the DNA is TGTGCCAGCAGCTTGGAAGCGCGGGCTGATGGTACCGGGGAGCTGTTTTTT. As protein: CASSLEARADGTGELFF.

The count of this clone is one. The gene calls are TRBV7-3 and TRBJ2-7, with 9 bases matching TRBD1. The CDR3 runs to 18 residues. V gave up 1 base and J gave up 2 bases; unmatched junction bases: 12. Germline CDR1 and CDR2: SGHTA and FQGTGA. The CDR3 DNA sequence: TGTGCCAGCAGCTTAAGAGGACAGGGGAAAAACGGTGCCTACGAGCAGTACTTC. Amino acids: CASSLRGQGKNGAYEQYF. Together with reference TRBV7-3 and TRBJ2-7, the CDR3 gives the full variable domain: GAGVSQTPSNKVTEKGKYVELRCDPISGHTALYWYRQSLGQGPEFLIYFQGTGAADDSGLPNDRFFAVRPEGSVSTLKIQRTERGDSAVYLCASSLRGQGKNGAYEQYFGPGTRLTVT.

The chain is built from TRBV6-4 and TRBJ1-1, with 9 positions matching TRBD1. Unmatched junction bases numbered 5, after V lost 9 bases and J lost 3 bases. There are 13 residues in the CDR3. Germline V gene data show CDR1 as MRHNA and CDR2 as SNTAGT. CDR3 in DNA: TGTGCCAGTAGGGACAGGGCTTACACTGAAGCTTTCTTT. Amino acids: CASRDRAYTEAFF.

This clone has just a few counts. For the CDR3, the DNA is TGCGCCAGCAGTCAGCCCGGGACAGTAGAGACCCAGTACTTC. Amino acids: CASSQPGTVETQYF. The chain links TRBV23-1 to TRBJ2-5; the match to TRBD1 covers 7 bases. TRBV23-1 is reported as an ORF; its role is uncertain. The CDR3 totals 14 residues. With 3 bases clipped from V and 4 bases from J, the junction kept 5 bases outside the gene matches.

This sequence joins TRBV6-5 and TRBJ2-7; the match to TRBD1 covers 7 bases. Germline trimming cut 2 bases from V and 0 bases from J; bases unmatched to any gene: 1. This CDR3 spans 14 amino acids. Germline CDR1 MNHEY, CDR2 SVGAGI. The CDR3 region is CASSYRDSSYEQYF. For the CDR3, the DNA is TGTGCCAGCAGTTACAGGGACAGCTCCTACGAGCAGTACTTC.

The rearrangement uses TRBV19 and TRBJ2-3; 14 bases align to TRBD2. The CDR3 totals 18 residues. Germline V gives CDR1 LNHDA, CDR2 SQIVND (reference sequence). J was trimmed by 2 bases and V by 5 bases; bases with no gene match: 9. CDR3 bases: TGTGCCAGTAGTTCTCCCCGACTAGCGGGAGGGAACACAGATACGCAGTATTTT. It specifies CASSSPRLAGGNTDTQYF.

V usage is TRBV14 and J usage is TRBJ2-1; either TRBD1 or TRBD2 may supply D (5 bases each). The ends were cut back, 4 bases at V and 3 bases at J, with 19 bases in the middle. CDR3 size: 17 residues. From germline, CDR1 is SGHDN and CDR2 FVKESK. The CDR3 loop reads CASSPFHGTIDYNEQFF. The CDR3 DNA follows: TGTGCCAGCAGCCCATTTCACGGGACCATTGACTACAATGAGCAGTTCTTC. The full variable domain, its missing parts supplied by reference TRBV14 and TRBJ2-1, is EAGVTQFPSHSVIEKGQTVTLRCDPISGHDNLYWYRRVMGKEIKFLLHFVKESKQDESGMPNNRFLAERTGGTYSTLKVQPAELEDSGVYFCASSPFHGTIDYNEQFFGPGTRLTVL.

This chain links TRBV9 with TRBJ2-1; D tentatively fits TRBD1 or TRBD2 (6 bases each). The V gene's germline CDR1 is SGDLS and CDR2 YYNGEE. The V end was cut by 2 bases, the J end by 0 bases, with 18 bases between. The CDR3 covers 18 residues. The CDR3 nucleotides read TGTGCCAGCAGCGTCGGACGAGGGGGGATAGGCTCCTACAATGAGCAGTTCTTC. It yields the protein CASSVGRGGIGSYNEQFF. Drawing the rest from reference TRBV9 and TRBJ2-1, the complete variable domain is DSGVTQTPKHLITATGQRVTLRCSPRSGDLSVYWYQQSLDQGLQFLIQYYNGEERAKGNILERFSAQQFPDLHSELNLSSLELGDSALYFCASSVGRGGIGSYNEQFFGPGTRLTVL.

The rearrangement links TRBV10-3 to TRBJ2-3, with D possibly being TRBD2 (7 bases). The length of the CDR3 is 14 residues. Germline V gene data show CDR1 as ENHRY and CDR2 as SYGVKD. Between the trimmed V and J ends, which lost 10 bases and 0 bases, there was a span of 14 bases. This CDR3 reads CATQGGASTDTQYF. CDR3 in DNA: TGTGCCACCCAAGGGGGGGCCAGCACAGATACGCAGTATTTT.

The V and J genes are TRBV27 and TRBJ2-1; TRBD1 agrees at 8 bases. Trimming took 4 bases from V and 4 from J; bases not matched to a gene: 6. Germline V CDR1 and CDR2: MNHEY, SMNVEV (reference sequence). The CDR3 covers 15 residues. The CDR3 DNA reads as TGTGCCAGCAGTTATGACAGGGGCCCTTACAATGAGCAGTTCTTC. It translates to CASSYDRGPYNEQFF.

V gene TRBV5-6 combines with J gene TRBJ1-1, with TRBD1 matching over 11 bases. Trimming removed 0 bases from V and 3 bases from J; junction bases left unmatched: 1. The CDR3 totals 15 residues. CDR1 and CDR2 (germline): SGHDT, YYEEEE. CDR3 in amino acids: CASSLVDRGHTEAFF. The DNA of the CDR3 is TGTGCCAGCAGCTTGGTGGACAGGGGGCACACTGAAGCTTTCTTT. Based on the CDR3 plus reference TRBV5-6 and TRBJ1-1, the full variable domain is DAGVTQSPTHLIKTRGQQVTLRCSPKSGHDTVSWYQQALGQGPQFIFQYYEEEERQRGNFPDRFSGHQFPNYSSELNVNALLLGDSALYLCASSLVDRGHTEAFFGQGTRLTVV.

This chain connects TRBV7-3 to TRBJ2-2, with D unclear. Trimming stripped 5 bases from V and 6 bases from J, with 19 bases between. The length of the CDR3 is 16 residues. Germline values: CDR1 SGHTA, CDR2 FQGTGA. The CDR3 bases are TGTGCCAGCAGCACGGGCCCTACAATTAGGGCCGGGGAGCTGTTTTTT. Amino acid sequence: CASSTGPTIRAGELFF.

This clone was observed a handful of times. The V gene is TRBV18, the J gene TRBJ1-6, with TRBD1 matching 11 bases. CDR1 is KGHSH, CDR2 LQKENI, per germline. This CDR3 is built from 15 residues. The V gene end was trimmed by 4 bases and the J gene end by 7 bases; junction bases not matched to a gene: 3. The CDR3, as DNA: TGTGCCAGCTCACACCGGGACAGGGGGAATTCACCCCTCCACTTT. It specifies CASSHRDRGNSPLHF.